This T cell receptor (beta chain) was found in a study of T cell responses to AZD1222 COVID-19 vaccine. Whole-study results and caveats: Repertoire collection took place solely once the T cell response had peaked.

Generated by immunoSEQ multiplex PCR, the TCRdb table keeps only in-frame clones and is missing some. Seen here are 100,000 or so clones, roughly 91% observed once, and the top ten hold roughly 17%. Note on this clone: Its antigen is currently unknown.

The TCR comes from an adult in good health. Sequencing used peripheral blood, obtained on day 0 of AZD1222 vaccination.

This CDR3 is CASSLGPTGERTGELFF. CDR3 bases: TGCGCCAGCAGCTTGGGTCCCACCGGGGAGAGGACCGGGGAGCTGTTTTTT. V is TRBV5-1 and J is TRBJ2-2, with D perhaps matching TRBD2 (5 bases). V lost 0 bases and J lost 5, with 17 bases in between. Looked up from germline, CDR1 is SGHRS and CDR2 is YFSETQ. This CDR3 contains 17 residues.